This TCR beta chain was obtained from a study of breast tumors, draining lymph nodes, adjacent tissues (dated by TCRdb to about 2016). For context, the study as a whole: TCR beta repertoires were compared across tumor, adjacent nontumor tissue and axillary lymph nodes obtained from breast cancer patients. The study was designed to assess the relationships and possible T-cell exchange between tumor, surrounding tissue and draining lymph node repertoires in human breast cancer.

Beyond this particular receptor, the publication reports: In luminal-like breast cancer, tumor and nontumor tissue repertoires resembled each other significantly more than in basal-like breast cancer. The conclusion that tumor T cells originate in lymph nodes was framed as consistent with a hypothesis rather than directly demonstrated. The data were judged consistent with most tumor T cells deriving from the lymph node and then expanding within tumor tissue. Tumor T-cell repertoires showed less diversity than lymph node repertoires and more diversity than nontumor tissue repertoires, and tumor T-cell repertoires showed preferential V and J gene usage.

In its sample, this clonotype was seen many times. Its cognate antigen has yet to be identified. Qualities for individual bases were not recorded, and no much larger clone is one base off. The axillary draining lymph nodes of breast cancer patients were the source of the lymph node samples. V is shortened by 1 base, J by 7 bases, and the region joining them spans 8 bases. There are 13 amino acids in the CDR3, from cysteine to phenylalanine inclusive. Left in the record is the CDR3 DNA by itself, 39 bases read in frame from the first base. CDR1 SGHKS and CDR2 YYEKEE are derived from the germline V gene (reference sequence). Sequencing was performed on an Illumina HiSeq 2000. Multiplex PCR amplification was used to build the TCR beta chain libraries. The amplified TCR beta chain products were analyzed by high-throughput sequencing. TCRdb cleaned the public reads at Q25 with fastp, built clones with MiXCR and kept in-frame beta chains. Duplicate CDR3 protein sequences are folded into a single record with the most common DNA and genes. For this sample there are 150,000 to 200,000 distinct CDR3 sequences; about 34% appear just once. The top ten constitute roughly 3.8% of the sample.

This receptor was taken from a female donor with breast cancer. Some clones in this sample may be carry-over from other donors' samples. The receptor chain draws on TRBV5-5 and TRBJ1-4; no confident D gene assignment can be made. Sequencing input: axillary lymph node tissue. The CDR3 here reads CASSLPQFEKLFF. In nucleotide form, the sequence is TGTGCCAGCAGCTTGCCGCAGTTTGAAAAACTGTTTTTT.